This TCR beta chain was observed in a study of blood T cells in healthy people across ages. Study results and limitations: The fall in TCR beta diversity per million T cells was roughly linear with age.

This clonotype was detected many times. Its antigen is unknown. The germline gives CDR1 MNHEY, CDR2 SVGAGI. This CDR3 contains 16 residues. V gave up 2 bases and J gave up 8 bases, with 21 bases separating them. Roughly 10 milliliters of peripheral blood were drawn from each donor. The second PCR ran roughly 6 to 12 cycles with a sample-barcoded 5' primer and J-beta primers. TCRdb re-derived calls from the 5' RACE reads in MiXCR, one entry per CDR3 protein. The data show some 890,000 distinct CDR3 sequences, about 28% seen once. The sample also formed part of further work on T cells of mothers and their children. As that report states: From each mother came over 8.5 million TCR beta CDR3 reads, and from each child came about 3 million. Across the analysis, no persistent microchimeric T cell clones were detected.

Sequencing was performed on blood. The clonotype comes from a woman in her 40s in good health. This chain connects TRBV6-5 to TRBJ1-2; D possibly corresponds to TRBD1 (5 bases). The CDR3 spells CASSYDGDLSSSGYTF. Here the CDR3 DNA reads TGTGCCAGCAGTTACGATGGGGACCTTTCATCCTCCGGCTACACCTTC.